The 22 T cell receptor beta chains below all came from one sample that was sequenced in a study of beta chain features in type 1 diabetes. cDNA synthesis used the whole RNA isolate, giving expressed TCRB sequences. Clones were sequenced by immunoSEQ multiplex PCR, and TCRdb holds only the in-frame ones, with some missing. This sample has roughly 180,000 clones, with about 12% found just once. The sample taken for sequencing was central memory CD4+ T cells from blood. The receptors derive from a young woman in good health.

The sample holds a few counts of this clone. V usage is TRBV13 and J usage is TRBJ2-1; a possible D gene is TRBD1 (6 bases). This CDR3 is 12 amino acids long. V lost 5 bases, J lost 9 bases, and 11 bases lay in between. The germline V gene has CDR1 PRHDT and CDR2 FYEKMQ (reference sequence). The CDR3 coding sequence is TGTGCCAGCAGCCCCGCCAGGGGTGAGCAGTTCTTC. Its translation is CASSPARGEQFF.

The chain joins TRBV4-3 to TRBJ2-1; 14 nucleotides line up with TRBD2. V dropped 2 bases and J dropped 6; count of bases not matched to a gene: 3. Germline CDR1 reads LGHNA; CDR2 reads YSLEER. The CDR3 length is 16 residues. The CDR3 spells CASSQRLAGGSNEQFF. As DNA, the CDR3 is TGCGCCAGCAGCCAAAGACTAGCGGGAGGGTCCAATGAGCAGTTCTTC.

The J gene is TRBJ2-6, the V gene TRBV7-2; the match to TRBD1 covers 8 bases. The V and J ends lost 5 bases and 0 bases, in that order; junction bases with no gene match: 9. CDR3 size: 18 residues. The germline gives CDR1 SGHTA, CDR2 FQGNSA. In DNA, the CDR3 is TGTGCCAGCAGCGAGCAGACAGGGGCCCGCTCTGGGGCCAACGTCCTGACTTTC. Translation gives CASSEQTGARSGANVLTF.

The chain combines TRBV28 with TRBJ1-5, with 9 bases aligning to TRBD1. Germline loops: CDR1 MDHEN, CDR2 SYDVKM. The CDR3 spans 14 residues. Trimming cost V 4 bases and J 7 bases; bases outside gene matches: 5. CDR3 nucleotides: TGTGCCAGCAGTTCGACAGGGGGACGGCAGCCCCAGCATTTT. Translation gives CASSSTGGRQPQHF.

The rearrangement links TRBV5-1 to TRBJ2-7; no clear D. With 4 bases removed from V and 8 bases from J, the gap between germline ends came to 13 bases. The V gene's germline CDR1 is SGHRS and CDR2 YFSETQ. The CDR3 extends over 12 amino acids. The CDR3 spells CASSPLGSKQYF. CDR3 sequence (DNA): TGCGCCAGCAGCCCACTCGGTAGCAAGCAGTACTTC.

The chain employs TRBV29-1 and TRBJ2-3, with D tentatively TRBD1 (5 bases). The CDR3 runs to 15 residues. V lost 1 base to trimming and J lost 2 bases, with 13 bases between them. Germline V gene data show CDR1 as SQVTM and CDR2 as ANQGSEA. CDR3 nucleotide sequence: TGCAGCGTTGAAGTAGGGGCAGGGAACACAGATACGCAGTATTTT. This translates into CSVEVGAGNTDTQYF.

This clone occurred a few times. The CDR3 spells CASSFSDREDTEAFF. For the CDR3, the DNA is TGTGCCAGCAGTTTCTCCGACAGGGAAGACACTGAAGCTTTCTTT. This chain uses TRBV27 with TRBJ1-1, with 7 positions matching TRBD1. CDR1 MNHEY and CDR2 SMNVEV come from the germline V gene (reference sequence). The CDR3 covers 15 residues. J was trimmed by 3 bases and V by 3 bases; bases with no gene match: 7.

The chain couples TRBV27 to TRBJ2-1; maybe TRBD1 (6 bases). The CDR3 length is 14 residues. The germline V gene has CDR1 MNHEY and CDR2 SMNVEV (reference sequence). Deletions cut 0 bases from V and 7 bases from J, with 10 bases between. For the CDR3, the DNA is TGTGCCAGCAGTTTATCGAGGGGGTGGAATGAGCAGTTCTTC. This encodes CASSLSRGWNEQFF.

The rearrangement links TRBV9 to TRBJ2-7, with D unclear. Germline V gives CDR1 SGDLS, CDR2 YYNGEE. This CDR3 contains 13 residues. Trimming left V 1 base short and J 1 base short, with 6 bases between. As DNA, the CDR3 is TGTGCCAGCAGCGTAACAGTTTCCTACGAGCAGTACTTC. Translated: CASSVTVSYEQYF.

The rearrangement joins TRBV30 to TRBJ2-1, with 8 bases fitting TRBD2. CDR3 length equals 14 residues. V was clipped by 4 bases and J by 5 bases; unmatched bases: 7. CDR1 and CDR2 from the germline V gene are GTSNPN and SVGIG (reference sequence). CDR3 loop: CAWNREGVHNEQFF. The CDR3 DNA reads as TGTGCCTGGAACCGGGAGGGCGTTCACAATGAGCAGTTCTTC.

This rearrangement joins TRBV4-3 to TRBJ2-2, with 10 bases lining up with TRBD2. The CDR3 is 19 amino acids. V shed 5 bases, J shed 4 bases, and the junction held 16 bases outside the gene matches. Germline CDR1 and CDR2: LGHNA and YSLEER. CDR3 in DNA: TGCGCCAGCAGCTCTCGACTGGATAGCGGGAGGAAGGGCACCGGGGAGCTGTTTTTT. This codes for CASSSRLDSGRKGTGELFF.

This clone came up a few times. V is TRBV10-3 and J is TRBJ2-5; TRBD1 might be the D (7 bases). The V end lost 4 bases, the J end lost 5 bases, and 11 bases lay between the germline ends. The CDR3 loop spans 13 amino acids. Germline loops: CDR1 ENHRY, CDR2 SYGVKD. CDR3 protein: CAISVQGRETQYF. CDR3 sequence (DNA): TGTGCCATCAGTGTACAGGGGAGGGAGACCCAGTACTTC.

The rearrangement uses TRBV11-2 and TRBJ2-7; 7 bases agree with TRBD1. J lost 5 bases, V lost 3 bases, and 10 bases had no gene match. Per the germline V gene, CDR1 is SGHAT and CDR2 is FQNNGV. The CDR3 runs to 15 residues. The CDR3 loop is CASSLVGDRDHEQYF. The CDR3 DNA follows: TGTGCCAGCAGCTTGGTTGGAGACAGGGACCACGAGCAGTACTTC.

The chain joins TRBV9 to TRBJ2-3; D is perhaps TRBD2 (6 bases). Deletions cut 0 bases from V and 4 bases from J, with 12 bases between. The CDR3 loop spans 15 amino acids. Germline V gene sequence: CDR1 SGDLS, CDR2 YYNGEE. CDR3 coding DNA: TGTGCCAGCAGCGTAGACGGGAGTCACGCAGATACGCAGTATTTT. As protein: CASSVDGSHADTQYF.

This clone has a handful of counts. This rearrangement joins TRBV7-7 to TRBJ2-5, with D possibly matching TRBD1 (6 bases). The CDR3 loop spans 14 amino acids. Germline-derived CDR1 and CDR2 are SSHAT and FNYEAQ (reference sequence). Trimming cost V 4 bases and J 6 bases, with 15 bases left between them. The CDR3 coding sequence is TGTGCCAGCAGCTCTTTACAGGGTTACCAGACCCAGTACTTC. Amino acids: CASSSLQGYQTQYF.

This clone came up a few times. V gene TRBV11-2 combines with J gene TRBJ1-5; no clear D gene. Trimming stripped 0 bases from V and 6 bases from J, with 9 bases between. Germline V gene lookup returns CDR1 SGHAT and CDR2 FQNNGV. This CDR3 is 14 amino acids long. The CDR3 DNA reads TGTGCCAGCAGCTTAGACGGAGCGGTTCAGCCCCAGCATTTT. Amino acid sequence: CASSLDGAVQPQHF. The full variable domain, rest sourced from reference TRBV11-2 and TRBJ1-5, is EAGVAQSPRYKIIEKRQSVAFWCNPISGHATLYWYQQILGQGPKLLIQFQNNGVVDDSQLPKDRFSAERLKGVDSTLKIQPAKLEDSAVYLCASSLDGAVQPQHFGDGTRLSIL.

This clone was picked up a small number of times. In DNA, the CDR3 is TGTGCCAGCAGTTCCCCGCCAGGGACTAGCGGGAGCTCCTACAATGAGCAGTTCTTC. Amino acids: CASSSPPGTSGSSYNEQFF. The chain joins TRBV28 to TRBJ2-1; 14 bases align to TRBD2. The V and J ends lost 4 bases and 0 bases, in that order; junction bases with no gene match: 8. The CDR3 is 19 amino acids. CDR1 is MDHEN, CDR2 SYDVKM, per germline.

CDR3 bases: TGTGCCAGCAATCCATCCACAGGGGTGTGGGGCGAGCAGTTCTTC. It specifies CASNPSTGVWGEQFF. V and J are TRBV27 and TRBJ2-1, with TRBD1 matching 7 bases. The CDR3 contains 15 residues. The J segment lost 10 bases and the V segment lost 7 bases, leaving 16 bases of the junction unmatched. Germline V CDR1 and CDR2: MNHEY, SMNVEV (reference sequence).

The chain has TRBV7-9 and TRBJ1-1, with D tentatively TRBD1 (5 bases). This CDR3 region has 14 residues. Germline values: CDR1 SEHNR, CDR2 FQNEAQ (reference sequence). Trimming cost V 5 bases and J 7 bases, with 17 bases left between them. The CDR3, as DNA: TGTGCCAGCAGCCCCCCGGGGGTCGACGGTGAAGCTTTCTTT. This sequence encodes CASSPPGVDGEAFF.

This clone was observed a handful of times. This sequence joins TRBV19 and TRBJ1-1; TRBD1 is a possible D gene (6 bases). The CDR3 length is 14 residues. CDR1 is LNHDA and CDR2 is SQIVND in the germline V gene (reference sequence). Between the trimmed V and J ends, which lost 2 bases and 2 bases, there was a span of 9 bases. The CDR3 DNA sequence: TGTGCCAGTAGTATAACAGGGTTCAACACTGAAGCTTTCTTT. Its protein product is CASSITGFNTEAFF.

The sample holds a few counts of this clone. The gene calls are TRBV29-1 and TRBJ1-1; D gene uncertain. Germline assignment: CDR1 SQVTM and CDR2 ANQGSEA. The CDR3 length is 13 residues. V lost 6 bases and J 1 base, leaving 12 bases between the germline ends. CDR3 nucleotides: TGCAGCGTAAGGGAGTCCGGGAACACTGAAGCTTTCTTT. Translating it yields CSVRESGNTEAFF.

The rearrangement joins TRBV9 to TRBJ2-7; D unresolved. Looked up from germline, CDR1 is SGDLS and CDR2 is YYNGEE. Trimming cost V 4 bases and J 3 bases, with 8 bases left between them. The CDR3 is 12 amino acids. The CDR3 DNA follows: TGTGCCAGCAGCCCTGACAACTACGAGCAGTACTTC. It is translated as CASSPDNYEQYF.